The TCR beta chain described here comes from a study of T cell responses to AZD1222 COVID-19 vaccine. The repertoire was sequenced with immunoSEQ multiplex PCR; TCRdb's copy has only in-frame clones and lacks some. Of about 180,000 clones listed, 90% were seen once; the top ten hold 1.5%. Material: peripheral blood, obtained on day 0 of AZD1222 vaccination. The sequence derives from an adult in good health.

The CDR3 sequence: CASSLQRGGSYEQYF. CDR3 in DNA: TGCGCCAGCAGCTTGCAAAGGGGTGGGTCCTACGAGCAGTACTTC. The chain recombines TRBV5-1 with TRBJ2-7; D is possibly TRBD1 (5 bases). CDR3 length: 15 amino acids. Germline V gene lookup returns CDR1 SGHRS and CDR2 YFSETQ. The V end was cut by 1 base, the J end by 1 base, with 12 bases between.